This T cell receptor beta chain was identified in a study of blood T cell repertoires in COVID-19. Method: immunoSEQ multiplex PCR; TCRdb's copy keeps in-frame clones and lacks some. The data contain roughly 130,000 clones, about 87% of them singletons. The V and J ends lost 4 bases and 5 bases respectively, with 17 bases between them. The CDR3 is 15 amino acids. CDR1 and CDR2 from the germline V gene are KGHSH and LQKENI. This clone occurred once. The clonotype originates from an older woman with acute or convalescent COVID-19. The chain joins TRBV18 to TRBJ1-1; D remains ambiguous. Sequenced: peripheral blood. The CDR3 reads CASSLGPTRGTEAFF. In nucleotides, the CDR3 is TGTGCCAGCTCACTTGGACCCACCAGAGGGACTGAAGCTTTCTTT.